This T cell receptor beta chain appears in the sequencing data of a study of blood T cell repertoires in COVID-19. About the research overall: Some COVID-19 samples were acute and others convalescent; all came from the United States, Italy and Spain. Sample material is recorded as cDNA or gDNA derived from T cells, B-cell-depleted T cells, or PBMCs.

As originally analysed: Cell counts per sample came from amplifying reference gene primers. The method was immunoSEQ multiplex PCR; TCRdb's version includes in-frame clones alone and lacks a portion of them. V and J calls and clone size are copied from that table; D and trimming were computed from the DNA. The sample consists of around 130,000 clones, 70% to 80% of them appearing once. CDR3 size: 14 residues. Germline CDR1 and CDR2: MNHEY and SMNVEV (reference sequence). V lost 2 bases and J lost 1, with 8 bases in between. The sequence came from a human donor in a cohort sampled during active COVID-19. The sample comprised peripheral blood. The chain joins TRBV27 to TRBJ2-5; D possibly corresponds to TRBD2 (6 bases). Here the CDR3 reads CASSLPGSQETQYF. CDR3 sequence (DNA): TGTGCCAGCAGTTTACCCGGGAGCCAAGAGACCCAGTACTTC.